These T cell receptor beta chains were read from a single sample in a study of T-cell memory formation after mild COVID-19. TCRdb processed the 5' RACE reads anew with MiXCR; each CDR3 protein has one entry. The data hold 210,000 or so distinct CDR3 sequences, with about 27% observed a single time. Sequences were obtained from PBMCs or a T cell subset sorted from them (not recorded which). Every receptor here comes from an adult woman who had mild COVID-19 (a few samples of this study predate the infection). Cell type and time point are not known. The CDR3 runs from the conserved cysteine through the conserved F or W. Fields, in order: V gene, clone size, D gene, J gene, CDR3 protein, CDR3 DNA. D genes are given only for firm matches. Not every row has a clone size; where given, it reads once, few, many or a size class.

TRBV7-9	-	-	TRBJ2-1	CASSLAQGWEQFF	TGTGCCAGCAGCTTAGCCCAGGGTTGGGAGCAGTTCTTC
TRBV18	few	-	TRBJ2-1	CASSLAGFTSPYNEQFF	TGTGCCAGCTCCCTCGCTGGTTTTACTAGCCCCTACAATGAGCAGTTCTTC
TRBV29-1	-	-	TRBJ2-2	CSVQIGPTGELFF	TGCAGCGTCCAAATCGGACCAACTGGGGAGCTGTTTTTT
TRBV9	few	-	TRBJ2-1	CASSVDGVTYNEQFF	TGTGCCAGCAGCGTAGATGGAGTAACCTACAATGAGCAGTTCTTC
TRBV27	-	TRBD1	TRBJ1-5	CASSPRGFSAGSNQPQHF	TGTGCCAGCAGTCCCAGGGGGTTTTCGGCAGGGAGCAATCAGCCCCAGCATTTT
TRBV7-3	-	-	TRBJ2-1	CASSLTLDQQFF	TGTGCCAGCAGCTTAACCTTGGATCAGCAGTTCTTC
TRBV28	many	-	TRBJ2-3	CASRPGTSGTDTQYF	TGTGCCAGCAGACCGGGGACTTCCGGCACAGATACGCAGTATTTT
TRBV4-3	few	TRBD1	TRBJ2-7	CASSQARDRGEQYF	TGCGCCAGCAGCCAAGCCCGGGACAGGGGCGAGCAGTACTTC
TRBV12-3/TRBV12-4	few	TRBD2	TRBJ2-7	CASSLAGTRLKEQYF	TGTGCCAGCAGTTTAGCTGGGACTAGGCTCAAGGAGCAGTACTTC
TRBV20-1	few	-	TRBJ1-2	CSAIDPTVNYGYTF	TGCAGTGCTATCGATCCGACAGTTAACTATGGCTACACCTTC
TRBV29-1	-	TRBD1	TRBJ1-1	CSVVDRGIMNTEAFF	TGCAGCGTGGTGGACAGGGGGATAATGAACACTGAAGCTTTCTTT
TRBV25-1	-	-	TRBJ2-3	CASSEGIQNTDTQYF	TGTGCCAGCAGTGAAGGTATACAGAACACAGATACGCAGTATTTT
TRBV29-1	-	TRBD2	TRBJ2-7	CSVEKREGYPYEQYF	TGCAGCGTTGAAAAGAGGGAGGGGTACCCCTACGAGCAGTACTTC
TRBV29-1	-	TRBD1	TRBJ1-1	CSVAGTGRTEAFF	TGCAGCGTGGCTGGGACAGGGAGAACTGAAGCTTTCTTT
TRBV7-3	-	-	TRBJ2-1	CASSLDIYNEQFF	TGTGCCAGCAGCCTGGACATCTACAATGAGCAGTTCTTC
TRBV4-1	-	-	TRBJ1-1	CASSSRGRNTEAFF	TGCGCCAGCAGCTCACGAGGGCGGAACACTGAAGCTTTCTTT
TRBV4-3	-	-	TRBJ2-2	CASSHGLTGELFF	TGCGCCAGCAGCCACGGGCTCACCGGGGAGCTGTTTTTT
TRBV7-9	few	TRBD1	TRBJ1-6	CASSPPGTGGGNSPLHF	TGTGCCAGCAGCCCACCCGGGACAGGGGGCGGAAATTCACCCCTCCACTTT
TRBV7-9	few	TRBD2	TRBJ2-5	CASSRGLAGAGETQYF	TGTGCCAGCAGCCGGGGACTAGCGGGAGCTGGAGAGACCCAGTACTTC
TRBV7-9	-	TRBD1	TRBJ2-4	CASRSGQGRNIQYF	TGTGCCAGCAGGTCGGGACAGGGAAGGAACATTCAGTACTTC
TRBV7-9	-	-	TRBJ2-7	CATEDGAYEQYF	TGTGCCACGGAGGACGGAGCCTACGAGCAGTACTTC
TRBV2	-	-	TRBJ1-5	CASSVSRYSNQPQHF	TGTGCCAGCAGTGTAAGCAGATATAGCAATCAGCCCCAGCATTTT
TRBV5-1	few	TRBD2	TRBJ2-7	CASSPTGLDLDEQYF	TGCGCCAGCAGCCCCACGGGACTAGATTTGGACGAGCAGTACTTC
TRBV30	-	-	TRBJ2-7	CAWSSRKTVSYEQYF	TGTGCCTGGAGTTCCCGCAAAACAGTCTCCTACGAGCAGTACTTC
TRBV5-1	-	-	TRBJ1-1	CASSLGSSMNTEAFF	TGCGCCAGCAGCTTGGGTTCATCCATGAACACTGAAGCTTTCTTT
TRBV4-1	few	-	TRBJ2-7	CASSQKDKAGYEQYF	TGCGCCAGCAGCCAGAAGGACAAGGCCGGTTACGAGCAGTACTTC
TRBV4-1	-	-	TRBJ2-1	CASSQGAQVSYNEQFF	TGCGCCAGCAGCCAAGGAGCGCAGGTCTCCTACAATGAGCAGTTCTTC
TRBV5-1	few	-	TRBJ2-7	CASSKTGLEQYF	TGCGCCAGCAGCAAGACAGGTCTCGAGCAGTACTTC
TRBV24-1	-	-	TRBJ2-3	CATSDLKQKATTDTQYF	TGTGCCACCAGTGATTTGAAACAGAAGGCTACCACAGATACGCAGTATTTT
TRBV6-2/TRBV6-3	few	-	TRBJ2-5	CASSPNWGEETQYF	TGTGCCAGCAGCCCTAATTGGGGGGAAGAGACCCAGTACTTC
TRBV27	-	-	TRBJ2-7	CASSLGGGAAVDEQYF	TGTGCCAGCAGTTTAGGCGGTGGGGCAGCAGTGGACGAGCAGTACTTC
TRBV11-2	-	-	TRBJ1-2	CASSLDLYRDYGYTF	TGTGCCAGCAGCTTAGATTTGTACAGGGACTATGGCTACACCTTC
TRBV6-2/TRBV6-3	few	-	TRBJ2-7	CASRDSSSYEQYF	TGTGCCAGCAGGGATTCTAGCTCCTACGAGCAGTACTTC
TRBV9	few	-	TRBJ1-1	CASSVVGAETAFF	TGTGCCAGCAGCGTAGTAGGGGCGGAGACGGCTTTCTTT
TRBV18	few	-	TRBJ1-1	CASSPSFLNTEAFF	TGTGCCAGCTCACCAAGTTTTCTGAACACTGAAGCTTTCTTT
TRBV20-1	-	-	TRBJ2-1	CSARVRGSSYNEQFF	TGCAGTGCTAGAGTGAGGGGGAGCTCCTACAATGAGCAGTTCTTC
TRBV7-9	few	TRBD1	TRBJ2-3	CASSPGTGGPDTQYF	TGTGCCAGCAGCCCCGGGACAGGGGGGCCAGATACGCAGTATTTT
TRBV19	-	-	TRBJ2-7	CASRGPSSYEQYF	TGTGCCAGCAGGGGACCGAGCTCCTACGAGCAGTACTTC
TRBV12-3/TRBV12-4	-	TRBD1	TRBJ2-1	CASSFRRTGQYNEQFF	TGTGCCAGCAGTTTTAGGAGGACAGGCCAATACAATGAGCAGTTCTTC
TRBV12-3/TRBV12-4	-	-	TRBJ2-1	CASSLGAQYNEQFF	TGTGCCAGCAGTTTAGGGGCCCAATACAATGAGCAGTTCTTC
TRBV3-1	-	-	TRBJ1-2	CASSPPPGRRYGYTF	TGTGCCAGCAGCCCACCCCCGGGACGTCGCTATGGCTACACCTTC
TRBV27	few	TRBD2	TRBJ2-5	CATSSGTSGSRRETQYF	TGTGCCACCTCCTCGGGGACTAGCGGATCAAGGCGAGAGACCCAGTACTTC
TRBV29-1	-	-	TRBJ2-6	CSVDEGSGSNVLTF	TGCAGCGTTGACGAGGGTTCTGGGTCCAACGTCCTGACTTTC
TRBV19	-	-	TRBJ2-1	CASSTEGGGYNEQFF	TGTGCCAGTAGTACCGAGGGGGGCGGGTACAATGAGCAGTTCTTC